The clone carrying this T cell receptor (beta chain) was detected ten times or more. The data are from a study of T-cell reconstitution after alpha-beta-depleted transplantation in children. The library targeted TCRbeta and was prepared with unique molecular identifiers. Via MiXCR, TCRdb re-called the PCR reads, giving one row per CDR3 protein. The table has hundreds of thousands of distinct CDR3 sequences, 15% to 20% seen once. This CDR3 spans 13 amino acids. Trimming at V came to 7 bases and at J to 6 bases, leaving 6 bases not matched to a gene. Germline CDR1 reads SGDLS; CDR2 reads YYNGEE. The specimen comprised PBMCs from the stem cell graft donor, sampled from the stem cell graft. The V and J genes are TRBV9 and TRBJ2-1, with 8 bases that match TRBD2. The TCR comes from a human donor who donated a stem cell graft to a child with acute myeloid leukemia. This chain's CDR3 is CASGSGSLNEQFF. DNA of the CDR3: TGTGCCAGCGGCAGCGGGAGCCTCAATGAGCAGTTCTTC.